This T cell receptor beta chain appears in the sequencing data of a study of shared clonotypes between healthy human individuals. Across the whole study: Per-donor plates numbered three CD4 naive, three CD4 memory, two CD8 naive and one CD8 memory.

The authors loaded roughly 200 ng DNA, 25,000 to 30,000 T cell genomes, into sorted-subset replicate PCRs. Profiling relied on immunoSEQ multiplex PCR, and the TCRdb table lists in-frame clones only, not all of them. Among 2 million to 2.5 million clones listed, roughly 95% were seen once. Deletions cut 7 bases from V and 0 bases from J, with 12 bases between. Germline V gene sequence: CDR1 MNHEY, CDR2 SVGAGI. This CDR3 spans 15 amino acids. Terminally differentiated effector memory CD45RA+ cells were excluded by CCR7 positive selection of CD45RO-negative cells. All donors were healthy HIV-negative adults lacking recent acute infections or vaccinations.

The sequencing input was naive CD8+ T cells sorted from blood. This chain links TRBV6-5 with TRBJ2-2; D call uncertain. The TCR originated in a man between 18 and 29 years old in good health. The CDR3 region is CASNSLNANTGELFF. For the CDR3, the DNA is TGTGCCAGCAACAGTCTTAACGCGAACACCGGGGAGCTGTTTTTT.